This entry lists 7 T cell receptor beta chains sequenced from one sample in a study of CD8+ T cells in alopecia areata. Investigators isolated RNA and reverse transcribed it into cDNA to act as the sequencing template. Sequencing used immunoSEQ multiplex PCR; TCRdb keeps in-frame clones, though not all of them. The sample lists 90,000 to 130,000 clones, 45% to 70% occurring once. Sequencing was done on a sample of CD8+ T cells sorted from blood. The receptors stem from a human donor in good health.

The chain recombines TRBV5-1 with TRBJ2-1, with TRBD1 matching 7 bases. Germline CDR1 is SGHRS and CDR2 is YFSETQ. CDR3 length: 13 residues. The trim removed 3 bases at V and 6 bases at J, leaving 3 bases unmatched. Here the CDR3 DNA reads TGCGCCAGCAGCTCACAGGGGACCAATGAGCAGTTCTTC. This translates into CASSSQGTNEQFF.

V is TRBV13 and J is TRBJ1-2; D may be TRBD1 (5 bases). V was clipped by 4 bases and J by 4 bases, with 16 bases between them. This CDR3 has 15 amino acids. Germline V lookup: CDR1 PRHDT, CDR2 FYEKMQ (reference sequence). The CDR3 DNA follows: TGTGCCAGCAGCTCGGCCGTGGGGGACCTCTATGGCTACACCTTC. Its translation: CASSSAVGDLYGYTF.

This clone has more than one count but fewer than ten. The chain joins TRBV19 to TRBJ2-1; 9 positions agree with TRBD2. V lost 3 bases to trimming and J lost 6 bases; unmatched junction nucleotides: 9. In germline, CDR1 is LNHDA, CDR2 SQIVND (reference sequence). This CDR3 has 16 residues. The CDR3 sequence is CASSIVLLAGTNEQFF. CDR3 coding DNA: TGTGCCAGTAGTATCGTGCTCCTAGCGGGGACCAATGAGCAGTTCTTC.

V and J are TRBV4-3 and TRBJ2-1; 11 bases line up with TRBD1. In germline, CDR1 is LGHNA, CDR2 YSLEER. The CDR3 is 15 amino acids. V shed 3 bases and J 9 bases; nucleotides not matched to a gene: 7. The CDR3, as DNA: TGCGCCAGCAGCCACGAGGACAGGGGGCGACTTGAGCAGTTCTTC. Protein sequence: CASSHEDRGRLEQFF.

This chain uses TRBV4-3 with TRBJ1-2; D unclear. Trimming shortened V by 0 bases and J by 2 bases, and 10 bases separated the two germline ends. Germline CDR1 is LGHNA and CDR2 is YSLEER. The CDR3 consists of 15 residues. The CDR3 coding sequence is TGCGCCAGCAGCCAAGACCGTTCGGGGAACTATGGCTACACCTTC. Its protein product is CASSQDRSGNYGYTF.

The sample holds a few counts of this clone. The chain recombines TRBV19 with TRBJ1-5, with 9 bases that match TRBD1. Germline CDR1 and CDR2: LNHDA and SQIVND (reference sequence). The V and J ends lost 5 bases and 10 bases, in that order; junction bases with no gene match: 9. The CDR3 is 14 amino acids. The CDR3 here is CASSLTGGYSPQHF. The CDR3 DNA is TGTGCCAGTAGTCTGACAGGGGGATATTCTCCCCAGCATTTT.

V and J are TRBV5-1 and TRBJ2-2; D is ambiguous. The CDR3 loop spans 12 amino acids. Germline V gene data show CDR1 as SGHRS and CDR2 as YFSETQ. Trimming stripped 5 bases from V and 6 bases from J, with 8 bases between. The CDR3 loop reads CASSPTSGELFF. For the CDR3, the DNA is TGCGCCAGCAGTCCCACTTCCGGGGAGCTGTTTTTT.